A single sample is the source of the 15 T cell receptor beta chains below, sequenced in a study of CD8 T cells in ankylosing spondylitis. Their antigen targets remain unknown. Broader study findings: Typical of ankylosing spondylitis blood, it appeared, was a TCR beta motif of eight highly homologous variants.

TCRdb reanalysed the 5' RACE reads using MiXCR and keeps one entry per CDR3 protein. The data hold approximately 400,000 distinct CDR3 sequences, with more than 25% observed a single time. Sequencing input: blood, either unsorted or a sorted T cell fraction (not recorded which). These receptors all stem from a male donor with ankylosing spondylitis.

The chain couples TRBV2 to TRBJ2-2; 11 bases map to TRBD2. Trimming cost V 6 bases and J 5 bases; bases outside gene matches: 11. Germline V gene sequence: CDR1 SNHLY, CDR2 FYNNEI. The CDR3 runs 17 residues. CDR3 residues: CASRSSGRALGTGELFF. For the CDR3, the DNA is TGTGCCAGCAGGAGTAGCGGGAGGGCCCTAGGAACCGGGGAGCTGTTTTTT.

V and J are TRBV5-1 and TRBJ2-1, with a tentative D call TRBD1 (6 bases). CDR1 and CDR2 from the germline V gene are SGHRS and YFSETQ. This CDR3 is built from 14 residues. V shed 5 bases and J shed 8 bases, with 17 bases lying between them. The CDR3 nucleotides read TGCGCCAGCAGGCAAAAACAGGGTAGCGATGAGCAGTTCTTC. Translated, it gives CASRQKQGSDEQFF.

The rearrangement links TRBV7-2 to TRBJ1-1, with 7 bases matching TRBD1. This CDR3 has 14 residues. The germline V gene encodes CDR1 SGHTA and CDR2 FQGNSA. V shed 3 bases and J 4 bases; nucleotides not matched to a gene: 5. The CDR3 DNA follows: TGTGCCAGCAGCTTCCAACAGGGGCGCACTGAAGCTTTCTTT. The encoded protein is CASSFQQGRTEAFF.

The chain recombines TRBV29-1 with TRBJ2-2, with D perhaps matching TRBD2 (6 bases). The CDR3 has 14 residues. Per germline, CDR1 SQVTM and CDR2 ANQGSEA. The germline V and J ends were trimmed by 6 bases and 0 bases, with 11 bases remaining between them. CDR3 protein: CSVGRDSNTGELFF. CDR3 nucleotides: TGCAGCGTGGGCCGGGACTCGAACACCGGGGAGCTGTTTTTT.

This clonotype showed up just a few times. The chain couples TRBV20-1 to TRBJ2-1, with 12 bases fitting TRBD2. From germline, CDR1 is DFQATT and CDR2 SNEGSKA (reference sequence). V shed 3 bases and J 5 bases; nucleotides not matched to a gene: 11. This CDR3 region has 17 residues. CDR3 region: CSASNILAGGLDNEQFF. CDR3 in DNA: TGCAGTGCTAGCAATATACTAGCGGGAGGACTCGACAATGAGCAGTTCTTC.

The chain joins TRBV18 to TRBJ1-4; D gene ambiguous. Trimming left V 3 bases short and J 6 bases short, with 8 bases between. The CDR3 has 13 residues. CDR1 and CDR2 from the germline V gene are KGHSH and LQKENI. The CDR3 region is CASSPYRDEKLFF. The CDR3 DNA reads TGTGCCAGCTCACCGTATCGGGATGAAAAACTGTTTTTT.

For this clonotype: One junction end does not reproduce the germline sequence, and a read error may be involved. The rearrangement links TRBV19 to TRBJ2-3; TRBD2 matches 7 bases. CDR3 size: 16 residues. Germline-derived CDR1 and CDR2 are LNHDA and SQIVND (reference sequence). The CDR3 DNA reads TGTGACAGTAGTATCCGAATGGGGGAGGGAACAGATACGCAGTATTTT. It codes for CDSSIRMGEGTDTQYF.

This clonotype was detected many times. This chain connects TRBV2 to TRBJ2-5, with D perhaps matching TRBD1 (5 bases). Germline-derived CDR1 and CDR2 are SNHLY and FYNNEI. Between the trimmed V and J ends, which lost 5 bases and 2 bases, there was a span of 12 bases. The CDR3 runs to 14 residues. The CDR3 reads CASSTQQEQETQYF. The CDR3 region has the DNA TGTGCCAGCAGTACACAACAGGAACAAGAGACCCAGTACTTC.

This chain uses TRBV2 with TRBJ1-4; 9 bases are shared with TRBD1. Trimming removed 6 bases from V and 7 bases from J; junction bases left unmatched: 3. The germline CDR1 and CDR2 sequences are SNHLY and FYNNEI. CDR3 size: 13 residues. CDR3 amino acids: CASSKGQGEKLFF. The CDR3 DNA sequence: TGTGCCAGCAGCAAGGGACAGGGTGAAAAACTGTTTTTT.

This clonotype turned up a few times. This sequence joins TRBV10-2 and TRBJ1-1; the D is unclear. From germline, CDR1 is WSHSY and CDR2 SAAADI. The CDR3 runs 15 residues. V was clipped by 2 bases and J by 3 bases, with 13 bases between them. CDR3 loop: CASSEPRAGDTEAFF. The CDR3 nucleotides read TGCGCCAGCAGTGAGCCCCGGGCCGGGGACACTGAAGCTTTCTTT.

The chain has TRBV10-3 and TRBJ1-1, with D uncertain. The length of the CDR3 is 14 residues. Trimming cost V 6 bases and J 2 bases, with 13 bases left between them. The V gene's germline CDR1 is ENHRY and CDR2 SYGVKD. CDR3 sequence: CAIRTTSDNTEAFF. The DNA for the CDR3 is TGTGCCATCAGGACTACGAGCGATAACACTGAAGCTTTCTTT.

The chain combines TRBV5-1 with TRBJ2-2; tentatively, D is TRBD1 or TRBD2 (5 bases each). V was shortened by 5 bases and J by 6 bases, with 14 bases between the two germline ends. Germline assignment: CDR1 SGHRS and CDR2 YFSETQ. The CDR3 covers 14 residues. DNA for the CDR3: TGCGCCAGCAGGCCGACTGGGGGACCCGGGGAGCTGTTTTTT. This gives the protein CASRPTGGPGELFF.

This clonotype was recorded a few times. The genes are TRBV5-1 and TRBJ1-1, with D uncertain. CDR3 length: 13 residues. Germline CDR1 SGHRS, CDR2 YFSETQ. Trimming stripped 2 bases from V and 0 bases from J, with 5 bases between. The CDR3 nucleotides read TGCGCCAGCAGCTTTAACGTGAACACTGAAGCTTTCTTT. Translation: CASSFNVNTEAFF.

The table lists this clonotype with a few counts. The V and J genes are TRBV7-2 and TRBJ2-1, with D unclear. V shed 3 bases and J shed 0 bases, with 9 bases lying between them. The CDR3 runs to 15 residues. Germline values: CDR1 SGHTA, CDR2 FQGNSA. In DNA, the CDR3 is TGTGCCAGCAGCTTCGGGCCCATCTCCTACAATGAGCAGTTCTTC. Amino acid sequence: CASSFGPISYNEQFF.

CDR3 nucleotides: TGTGCCAGCAGTTCTGATAAGGGACTAGCGGGAAATCGGAATGAGCAGTTCTTC. Its protein is CASSSDKGLAGNRNEQFF. This chain connects TRBV27 to TRBJ2-1, with 13 bases lining up with TRBD2. CDR3 length: 18 residues. V was clipped by 4 bases and J by 7 bases; unmatched bases: 13. CDR1 MNHEY and CDR2 SMNVEV come from the germline V gene (reference sequence).